This TCR beta chain appears in the sequencing data of a study of CD8 T cells in Susac syndrome. Study-level findings and limits: The number of individuals included in the study's TCR sequencing and HLA analysis was acknowledged as relatively small.

RNA, at about 0.5 to 1 ug, was reverse transcribed with random hexamers. TCRdb re-derived calls from the immunoSEQ multiplex PCR reads in MiXCR, one entry per CDR3 protein. The top ten clones hold roughly 0.4% of a sample with about 84,000 distinct CDR3 sequences, roughly 96% of them seen once. There are 12 residues in the CDR3. Per germline, CDR1 DFQATT and CDR2 SNEGSKA (reference sequence). Trimming pared 1 base from V and 1 base from J, leaving 4 bases between. A note on this clonotype: Antigen unknown.

This receptor was obtained from a human donor with Susac syndrome. The genes are TRBV20-1 and TRBJ1-1; D unresolved. The source material was CD8+ T cells from PBMCs. For the CDR3, the DNA is TGCAGTGCTAGAGTAGAGAACACTGAAGCTTTCTTT. Translated, it gives CSARVENTEAFF.